Presented here are 14 T cell receptor beta chains from one specimen sequenced in a study of neurological immune-mediated disorders. Time point specified: longitudinal time-point 1 (baseline). In TCRdb, the 5' RACE reads were re-called with MiXCR into one record per CDR3 protein. Counted here are tens of thousands of distinct CDR3 sequences, 12% to 15% occurring once; the ten biggest clones make up 4.6%. Sequencing was performed on PBMCs. The receptor set was obtained from a female donor with HTLV-1-associated myelopathy (HAM/TSP).

This clonotype was counted at least ten times. The chain employs TRBV5-1 and TRBJ1-4; 7 bases line up with TRBD1. Trimming cost V 4 bases and J 8 bases; bases outside gene matches: 8. This CDR3 comprises 14 residues. Germline CDR1 reads SGHRS; CDR2 reads YFSETQ. The CDR3 DNA is TGCGCCAGCAGCCCAGGGGGGTTAGGGGAAAAACTGTTTTTT. Amino acid sequence: CASSPGGLGEKLFF.

The chain is built from TRBV12-3 or TRBV12-4 and TRBJ2-2; D may correspond to TRBD1 or TRBD2 (6 bases each). The CDR3 has 11 residues. In DNA, the CDR3 is TGTATATCGGGGGCCCCCGGGGAGCTGTTTTTT. It translates to CISGAPGELFF.

This clonotype rates as medium-sized. The chain's CDR3 is CASSLVLGVTDTQYF. CDR3 sequence (DNA): TGCGCCAGCAGCTTGGTGCTGGGCGTCACAGATACGCAGTATTTT. The chain couples TRBV5-1 to TRBJ2-3; no clear D gene. The germline V and J ends were trimmed by 0 bases and 2 bases, with 10 bases remaining between them. CDR3 length equals 15 residues. Per germline, CDR1 SGHRS and CDR2 YFSETQ.

This clonotype was seen repeatedly, ten times or more. This chain links TRBV20-1 with TRBJ2-7; no reliable D call. The CDR3 is 13 amino acids. CDR1 DFQATT and CDR2 SNEGSKA come from the germline V gene (reference sequence). V was clipped by 3 bases and J by 3 bases, with 12 bases between them. CDR3 nucleotide sequence: TGCAGTGCTAGGGGCTTGGGTATCTACGAGCAGTACTTC. It is translated as CSARGLGIYEQYF.

This clonotype was counted ten times or more. The chain couples TRBV7-2 to TRBJ2-4; D unresolved. Germline assignment: CDR1 SGHTA and CDR2 FQGNSA. The V end lost 1 base, the J end lost 7 bases, and 2 bases lay between the germline ends. The CDR3 has 11 amino acids. The CDR3 region is CASSLDNIQYF. The CDR3 coding sequence is TGTGCCAGCAGCTTAGACAACATTCAGTACTTC.

This clonotype was found many times. The chain has TRBV28 and TRBJ2-7, with D unclear. The CDR3 is made up of 13 amino acids. V was pared by 3 bases and J by 7 bases, with 13 bases between. Germline V gene sequence: CDR1 MDHEN, CDR2 SYDVKM. The CDR3 region has the DNA TGTGCCAGCAGTTTCCTGGACCCCGGGGAGCAGTACTTC. This gives the protein CASSFLDPGEQYF.

The table lists this clonotype with a few counts. This rearrangement joins TRBV7-8 to TRBJ2-2; no clear D. CDR1 is SGHVS, CDR2 FQNEAQ, per germline. The CDR3 consists of 13 residues. V was cut by 2 bases and J by 4 bases, with 5 bases left in between. CDR3 residues: CASSLLSTGELFF. CDR3 DNA: TGTGCCAGCAGCTTACTAAGCACCGGGGAGCTGTTTTTT.

This clonotype was seen ten or more times. This chain uses TRBV5-1 with TRBJ2-2, with 9 bases fitting TRBD1. This CDR3 comprises 15 residues. Germline CDR1 and CDR2: SGHRS and YFSETQ. With V trimmed by 3 bases and J by 6 bases, 6 bases remained unmatched. This CDR3 is CASSSRTGEAGELFF. CDR3 bases: TGCGCCAGCAGCTCCAGGACAGGGGAAGCCGGGGAGCTGTTTTTT. The full variable domain, in which reference TRBV5-1 and TRBJ2-2 provide the parts outside the CDR3, is KAGVTQTPRYLIKTRGQQVTLSCSPISGHRSVSWYQQTPGQGLQFLFEYFSETQRNKGNFPGRFSGRQFSNSRSEMNVSTLELGDSALYLCASSSRTGEAGELFFGEGSRLTVL.

This rearrangement joins TRBV5-1 to TRBJ1-3; weak D call: TRBD1 (5 bases). There are 14 residues in the CDR3. V lost 3 bases and J 0 bases, leaving 7 bases between the germline ends. The germline V gene has CDR1 SGHRS and CDR2 YFSETQ. Written as DNA, the CDR3 is TGCGCCAGCAGCTGGGACGACTCTGGAAACACCATATATTTT. This codes for CASSWDDSGNTIYF. Drawing the rest from reference TRBV5-1 and TRBJ1-3, the complete variable domain is KAGVTQTPRYLIKTRGQQVTLSCSPISGHRSVSWYQQTPGQGLQFLFEYFSETQRNKGNFPGRFSGRQFSNSRSEMNVSTLELGDSALYLCASSWDDSGNTIYFGEGSWLTVV.

This clonotype appeared many times. The J gene is TRBJ1-2, the V gene TRBV5-1, with 8 bases aligning to TRBD1. Trimming cost V 0 bases and J 6 bases; bases outside gene matches: 4. CDR3 length: 14 residues. From germline, CDR1 is SGHRS and CDR2 YFSETQ. CDR3 loop: CASSLDTDRDGYTF. Written as DNA, the CDR3 is TGCGCCAGCAGCTTGGACACGGACAGGGATGGCTACACCTTC.

In this sample, this clonotype turned up many times. The rearrangement links TRBV3-1 to TRBJ2-1; D is unresolved. Germline V gives CDR1 LGHDT, CDR2 YNNKEL (reference sequence). This CDR3 spans 13 amino acids. V lost 2 bases and J 3 bases, leaving 5 bases between the germline ends. The CDR3 loop reads CASSQMNYNEQFF. As DNA, the CDR3 is TGTGCCAGCAGCCAAATGAACTACAATGAGCAGTTCTTC.

This clonotype was counted at least ten times. The chain combines TRBV4-1 with TRBJ1-1; tentative D call: TRBD1 (5 bases). Germline lookup yields CDR1 MGHRA and CDR2 YSYEKL. Trimming cost V 4 bases and J 10 bases, with 16 bases left between them. CDR3 size: 13 residues. The CDR3, as DNA: TGCGCCAGCAGCCTTGAGGGACCGAGCCGAGCTTTCTTT. Protein sequence: CASSLEGPSRAFF.

In its sample, this clonotype was seen many times. The chain joins TRBV5-1 to TRBJ2-7, with TRBD1 matching over 9 bases. The CDR3 length is 14 residues. The junction had 5 bases not matched to a gene; V was cut back by 2 bases and J by 5 bases. Germline CDR1 reads SGHRS; CDR2 reads YFSETQ. CDR3 in amino acids: CASSFGQGLDEQYF. In DNA, the CDR3 is TGCGCCAGCAGCTTCGGACAGGGGCTGGACGAGCAGTACTTC.

V gene TRBV12-3 or TRBV12-4 combines with J gene TRBJ1-1; D unclear. Trimming cost V 5 bases and J 3 bases, with 13 bases left between them. This CDR3 contains 14 residues. The chain's CDR3 is CASSLTLGYTEAFF. CDR3 bases: TGTGCCAGCAGTCTTACACTAGGGTACACTGAAGCTTTCTTT.